Given below is one T cell receptor (beta chain) in context. The source of the sample is a study of technical replicates of blood from several donors. Produced via immunoSEQ multiplex PCR; TCRdb's table is partial and in-frame only. The table shows about 14,000 clones, with roughly 80% occurring only once. Material: PBMCs. This TCR was recovered from a human donor in good health.

In DNA, the CDR3 is TGTGCCAGCAGTTTGGGAGTTGGGGAGTCAGAGAGCTCCTACAATGAGCAGTTCTTC. Its protein is CASSLGVGESESSYNEQFF. J is TRBJ2-1 and V is TRBV28, with D tentatively TRBD2 (5 bases). CDR1 is MDHEN and CDR2 is SYDVKM in the germline V gene. The V end lost 3 bases, the J end lost 0 bases, and 21 bases lay between the germline ends. This CDR3 has 19 residues.